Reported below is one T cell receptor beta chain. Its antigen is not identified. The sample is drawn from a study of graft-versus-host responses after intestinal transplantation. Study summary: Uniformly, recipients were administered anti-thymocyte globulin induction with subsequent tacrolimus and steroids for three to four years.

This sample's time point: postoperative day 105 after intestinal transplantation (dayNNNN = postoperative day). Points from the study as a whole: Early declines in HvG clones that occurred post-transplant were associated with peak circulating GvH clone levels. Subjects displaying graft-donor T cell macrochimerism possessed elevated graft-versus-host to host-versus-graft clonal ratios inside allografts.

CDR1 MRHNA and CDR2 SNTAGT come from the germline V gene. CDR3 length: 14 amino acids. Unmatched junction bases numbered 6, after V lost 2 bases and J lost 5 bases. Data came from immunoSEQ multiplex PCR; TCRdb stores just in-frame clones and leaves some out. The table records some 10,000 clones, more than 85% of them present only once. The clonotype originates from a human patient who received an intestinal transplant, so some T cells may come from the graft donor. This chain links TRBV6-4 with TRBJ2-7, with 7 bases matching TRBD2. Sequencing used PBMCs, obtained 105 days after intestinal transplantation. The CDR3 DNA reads TGTGCCAGCAGTGACGGGACTAAGTGGGACGAGCAGTACTTC. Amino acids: CASSDGTKWDEQYF.